This T cell receptor (beta chain) was obtained from a study of PD-1 blockade in classical Hodgkin lymphoma. The study, taken as a whole, reports: Newly diagnosed patients reportedly had lower baseline TCR diversity than healthy donors. Patients newly diagnosed and complete responders had comparable baseline diversity.

From germline, CDR1 is MNHEY and CDR2 SMNVEV (reference sequence). This CDR3 has 15 residues. The V end was cut by 6 bases, the J end by 0 bases, with 9 bases between. Noted time point: cycle 4 day 1 (C4D1), after less than 7 weeks of nivolumab. Every patient relapsed after autologous stem cell transplantation, and brentuximab vedotin exposure varied. Magnetic negative selection of thawed PBMCs yielded the CD8+ T cells. Best responses fell into complete response, partial response or progressive disease. The assay was immunoSEQ multiplex PCR, and TCRdb's table has in-frame clones only and misses some. The sample carries around 21,000 clones, roughly 80% recorded once. This clone was observed a single time. The antigen is undetermined.

The origin of this receptor is a human donor with classical Hodgkin lymphoma. This chain uses TRBV27 with TRBJ1-6, with a possible D match to TRBD1 (5 bases). Sequenced here: CD8+ T cells from blood, sampled before the fourth cycle of nivolumab. CDR3 in amino acids: CASSHRSSYNSPLHF. Here the CDR3 DNA reads TGTGCCAGCAGCCACAGGAGCTCCTATAATTCACCCCTCCACTTT.